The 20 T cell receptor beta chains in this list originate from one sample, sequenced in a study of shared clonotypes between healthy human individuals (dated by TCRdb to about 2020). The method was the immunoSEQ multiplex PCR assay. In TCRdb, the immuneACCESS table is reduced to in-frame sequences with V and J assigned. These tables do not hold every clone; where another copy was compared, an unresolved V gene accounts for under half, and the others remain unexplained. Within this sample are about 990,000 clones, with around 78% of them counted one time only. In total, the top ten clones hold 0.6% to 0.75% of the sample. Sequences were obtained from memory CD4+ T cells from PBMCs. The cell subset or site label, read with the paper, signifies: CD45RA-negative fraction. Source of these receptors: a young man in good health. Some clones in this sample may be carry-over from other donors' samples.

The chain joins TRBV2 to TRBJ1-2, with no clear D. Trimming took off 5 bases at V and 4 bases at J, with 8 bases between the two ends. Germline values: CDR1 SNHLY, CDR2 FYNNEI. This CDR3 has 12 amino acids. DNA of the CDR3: TGTGCCAGCAGTAACGGACCCTATGGCTACACCTTC. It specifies CASSNGPYGYTF.

DNA of the CDR3: TGTGCCAGCAGTTTACCGGGACTACCAAACACCGGGGAGCTGTTTTTT. Its protein product is CASSLPGLPNTGELFF. This chain links TRBV28 with TRBJ2-2, with 7 bases identical to TRBD2. J was trimmed by 2 bases and V by 2 bases; bases with no gene match: 5. In germline, CDR1 is MDHEN, CDR2 SYDVKM. The CDR3 sequence is 16 residues long. The variable domain in full, with the rest retrieved from reference TRBV28 and TRBJ2-2, is DVKVTQSSRYLVKRTGEKVFLECVQDMDHENMFWYRQDPGLGLRLIYFSYDVKMKEKGDIPEGYSVSREKKERFSLILESASTNQTSMYLCASSLPGLPNTGELFFGEGSRLTVL.

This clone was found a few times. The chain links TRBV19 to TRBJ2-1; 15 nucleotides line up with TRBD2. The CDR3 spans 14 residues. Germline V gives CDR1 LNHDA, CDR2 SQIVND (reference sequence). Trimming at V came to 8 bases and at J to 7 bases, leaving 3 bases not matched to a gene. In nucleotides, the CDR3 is TGTGCCAGTGCCGGACTAGCGGGAGGGAATGAGCAGTTCTTC. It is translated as CASAGLAGGNEQFF.

CDR3 DNA sequence: TGCGCCAGTCAAATTAGTGGGGGGACTACTAATGAAAAACTGTTTTTT. This codes for CASQISGGTTNEKLFF. The J gene is TRBJ1-4, the V gene TRBV4-1, with a possible D match to TRBD1 (5 bases). Germline V gene sequence: CDR1 MGHRA, CDR2 YSYEKL. V was trimmed by 9 bases and J by 2 bases, leaving 19 bases between them. The CDR3 is 16 residues long.

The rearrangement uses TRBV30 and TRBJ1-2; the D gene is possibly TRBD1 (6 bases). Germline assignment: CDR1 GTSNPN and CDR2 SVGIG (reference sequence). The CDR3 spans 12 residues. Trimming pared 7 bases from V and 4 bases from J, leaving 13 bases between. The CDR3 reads CAYRASAYGYTF. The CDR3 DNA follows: TGTGCCTACAGGGCGTCGGCCTATGGCTACACCTTC. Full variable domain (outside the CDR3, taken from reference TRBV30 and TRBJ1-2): SQTIHQWPATLVQPVGSPLSLECTVEGTSNPNLYWYRQAAGRGLQLLFYSVGIGQISSEVPQNLSASRPQDRQFILSSKKLLLSDSGFYLCAYRASAYGYTFGSGTRLTVV.

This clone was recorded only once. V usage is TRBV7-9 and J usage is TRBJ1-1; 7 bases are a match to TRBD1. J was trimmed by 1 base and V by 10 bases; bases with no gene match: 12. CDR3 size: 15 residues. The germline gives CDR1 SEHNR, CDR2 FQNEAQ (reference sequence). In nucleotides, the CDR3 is TGTGCCACCAAAGGAGGGACAGTAGGGAACACTGAAGCTTTCTTT. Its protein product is CATKGGTVGNTEAFF.

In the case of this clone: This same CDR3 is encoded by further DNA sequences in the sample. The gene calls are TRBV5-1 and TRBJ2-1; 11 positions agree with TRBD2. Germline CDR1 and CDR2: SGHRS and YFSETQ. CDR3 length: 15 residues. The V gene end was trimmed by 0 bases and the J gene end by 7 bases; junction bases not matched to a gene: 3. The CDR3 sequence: CASSLVGLAGNEQFF. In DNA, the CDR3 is TGCGCCAGCAGCTTGGTCGGACTAGCGGGTAATGAGCAGTTCTTC.

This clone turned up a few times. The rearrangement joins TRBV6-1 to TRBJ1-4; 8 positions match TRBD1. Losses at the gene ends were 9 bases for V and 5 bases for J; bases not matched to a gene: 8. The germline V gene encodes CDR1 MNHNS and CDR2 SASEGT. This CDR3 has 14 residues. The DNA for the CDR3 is TGTGCCAGTGAGCTTAGACAGGGGAATGAAAAACTGTTTTTT. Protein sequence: CASELRQGNEKLFF.

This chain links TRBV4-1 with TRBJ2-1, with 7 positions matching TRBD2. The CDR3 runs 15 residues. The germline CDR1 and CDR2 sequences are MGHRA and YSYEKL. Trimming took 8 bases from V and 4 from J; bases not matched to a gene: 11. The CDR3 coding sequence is TGCGCCAGCGGCCCCTCCCTAGCGGAGTACAATGAGCAGTTCTTC. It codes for CASGPSLAEYNEQFF.

The CDR3 protein is CASVRDIVTEAFF. The CDR3 nucleotides are TGTGCCAGCGTTAGGGACATCGTGACTGAAGCTTTCTTT. The genes are TRBV6-1 and TRBJ1-1; tentative D call: TRBD1 (6 bases). Germline CDR1 reads MNHNS; CDR2 reads SASEGT. The CDR3 is 13 amino acids. Trimming took off 8 bases at V and 5 bases at J, with 15 bases between the two ends.

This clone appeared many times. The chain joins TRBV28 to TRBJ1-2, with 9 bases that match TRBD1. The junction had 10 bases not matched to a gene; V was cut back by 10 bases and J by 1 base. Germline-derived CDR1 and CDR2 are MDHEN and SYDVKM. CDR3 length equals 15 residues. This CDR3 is CATRGQGAFNYGYTF. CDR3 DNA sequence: TGTGCCACTAGGGGACAGGGAGCTTTTAACTATGGCTACACCTTC.

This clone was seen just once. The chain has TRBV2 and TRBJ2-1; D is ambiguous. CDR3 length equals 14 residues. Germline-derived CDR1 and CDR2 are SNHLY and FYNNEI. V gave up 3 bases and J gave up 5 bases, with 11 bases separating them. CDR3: CASSDAVFNNEQFF. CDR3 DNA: TGTGCCAGCAGTGACGCGGTTTTTAACAATGAGCAGTTCTTC. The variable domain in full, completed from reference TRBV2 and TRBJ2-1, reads EPEVTQTPSHQVTQMGQEVILRCVPISNHLYFYWYRQILGQKVEFLVSFYNNEISEKSEIFDDQFSVERPDGSNFTLKIRSTKLEDSAMYFCASSDAVFNNEQFFGPGTRLTVL.

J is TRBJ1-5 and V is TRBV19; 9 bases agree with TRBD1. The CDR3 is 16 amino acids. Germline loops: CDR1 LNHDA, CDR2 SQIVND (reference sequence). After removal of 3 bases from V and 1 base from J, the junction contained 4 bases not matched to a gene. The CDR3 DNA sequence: TGTGCCAGTAGTATGCTCGGGACAGGGAGCAATCAGCCCCAGCATTTT. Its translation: CASSMLGTGSNQPQHF. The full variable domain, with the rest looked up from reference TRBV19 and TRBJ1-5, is DGGITQSPKYLFRKEGQNVTLSCEQNLNHDAMYWYRQDPGQGLRLIYYSQIVNDFQKGDIAEGYSVSREKKESFPLTVTSAQKNPTAFYLCASSMLGTGSNQPQHFGDGTRLSIL.

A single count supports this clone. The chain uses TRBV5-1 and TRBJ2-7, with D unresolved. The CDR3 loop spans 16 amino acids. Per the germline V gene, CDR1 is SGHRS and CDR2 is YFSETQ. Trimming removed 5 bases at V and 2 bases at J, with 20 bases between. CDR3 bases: TGCGCCAGCAGACTGAGGATAGCAGAACCGCCCTACGAGCAGTACTTC. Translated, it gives CASRLRIAEPPYEQYF. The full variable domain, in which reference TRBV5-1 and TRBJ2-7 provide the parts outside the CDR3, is KAGVTQTPRYLIKTRGQQVTLSCSPISGHRSVSWYQQTPGQGLQFLFEYFSETQRNKGNFPGRFSGRQFSNSRSEMNVSTLELGDSALYLCASRLRIAEPPYEQYFGPGTRLTVT.

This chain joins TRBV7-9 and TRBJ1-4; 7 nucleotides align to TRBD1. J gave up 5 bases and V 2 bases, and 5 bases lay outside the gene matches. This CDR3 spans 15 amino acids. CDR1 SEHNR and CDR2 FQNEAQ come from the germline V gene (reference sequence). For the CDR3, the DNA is TGTGCCAGCAGCTTATCGGGGACAGAGAATGAAAAACTGTTTTTT. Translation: CASSLSGTENEKLFF.

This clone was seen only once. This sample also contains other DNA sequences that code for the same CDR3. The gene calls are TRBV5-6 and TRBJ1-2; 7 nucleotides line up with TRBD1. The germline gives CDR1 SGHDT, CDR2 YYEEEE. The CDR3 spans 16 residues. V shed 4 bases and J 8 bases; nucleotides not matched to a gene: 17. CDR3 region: CASSNRPDRAARGYTF. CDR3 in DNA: TGTGCCAGCAGCAATCGGCCAGACAGGGCAGCAAGGGGCTACACCTTC.

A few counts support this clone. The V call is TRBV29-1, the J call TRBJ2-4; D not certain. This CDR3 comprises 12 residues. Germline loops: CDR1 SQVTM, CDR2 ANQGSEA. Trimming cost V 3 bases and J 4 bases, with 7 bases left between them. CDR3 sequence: CSVEVSKNIQYF. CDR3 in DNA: TGCAGCGTTGAGGTTTCGAAAAACATTCAGTACTTC.

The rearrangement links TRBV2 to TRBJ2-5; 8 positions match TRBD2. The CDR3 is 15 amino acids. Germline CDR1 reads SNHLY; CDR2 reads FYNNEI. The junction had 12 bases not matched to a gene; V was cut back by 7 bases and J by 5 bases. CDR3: CASTLGTSAVETQYF. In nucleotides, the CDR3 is TGTGCCAGCACCCTCGGGACTAGTGCGGTTGAGACCCAGTACTTC.

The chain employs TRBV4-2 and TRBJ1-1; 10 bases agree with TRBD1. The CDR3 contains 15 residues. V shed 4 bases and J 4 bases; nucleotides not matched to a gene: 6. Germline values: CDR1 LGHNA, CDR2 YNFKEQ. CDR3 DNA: TGTGCCAGCAGCCGACAGGGGGCGGGAAGCACTGAAGCTTTCTTT. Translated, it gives CASSRQGAGSTEAFF.

CDR3 sequence reads: CASSLGPKGTQYF. The CDR3 region has the DNA TGCGCCAGCAGCTTGGGGCCCAAGGGGACCCAGTACTTC. This chain links TRBV5-1 with TRBJ2-5, with unresolved D. V was shortened by 0 bases and J by 7 bases, with 10 bases between the two germline ends. Germline CDR1 SGHRS, CDR2 YFSETQ. The CDR3 consists of 13 residues.